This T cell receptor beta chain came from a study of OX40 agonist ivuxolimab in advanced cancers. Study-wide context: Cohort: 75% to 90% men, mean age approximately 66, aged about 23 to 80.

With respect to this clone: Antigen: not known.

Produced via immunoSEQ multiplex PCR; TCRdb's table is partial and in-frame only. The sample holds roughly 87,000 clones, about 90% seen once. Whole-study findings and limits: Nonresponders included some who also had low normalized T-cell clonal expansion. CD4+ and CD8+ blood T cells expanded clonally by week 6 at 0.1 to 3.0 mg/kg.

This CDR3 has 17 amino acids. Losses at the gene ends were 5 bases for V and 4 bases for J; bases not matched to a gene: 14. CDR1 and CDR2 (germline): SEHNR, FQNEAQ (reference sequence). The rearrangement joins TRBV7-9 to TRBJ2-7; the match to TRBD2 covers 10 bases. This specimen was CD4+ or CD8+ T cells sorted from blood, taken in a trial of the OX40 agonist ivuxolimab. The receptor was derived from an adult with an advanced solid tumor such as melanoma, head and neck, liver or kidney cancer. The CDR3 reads CASSPNQPGLASYEQYF. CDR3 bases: TGTGCCAGCAGCCCTAATCAACCGGGACTAGCGAGTTACGAGCAGTACTTC.